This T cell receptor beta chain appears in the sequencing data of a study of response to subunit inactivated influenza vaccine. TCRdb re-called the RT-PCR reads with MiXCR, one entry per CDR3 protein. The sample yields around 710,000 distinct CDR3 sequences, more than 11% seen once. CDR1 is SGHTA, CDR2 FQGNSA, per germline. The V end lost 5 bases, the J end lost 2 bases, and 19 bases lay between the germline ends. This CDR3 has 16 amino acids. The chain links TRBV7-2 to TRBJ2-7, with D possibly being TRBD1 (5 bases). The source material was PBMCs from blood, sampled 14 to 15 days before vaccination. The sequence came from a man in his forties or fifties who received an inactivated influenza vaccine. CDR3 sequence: CASSTRQGNVPYEQYF. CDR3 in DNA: TGTGCCAGCAGCACGCGGCAGGGAAACGTTCCCTACGAGCAGTACTTC.